What follows are 11 T cell receptor beta chains derived from one specimen sequenced in a study of vaccination effects on CD4 cells after COVID-19. Under the ViraFEST assay, PBMC were stimulated with viral peptide pools so that antigen-specific CD4+ T cells expanded. Sequencing was performed afterwards. With more than nine days of culture completed, CD4+ T cells were isolated. None of these healthy vaccinees had been infected with SARS-CoV-2 before vaccination. Clones were sequenced by immunoSEQ multiplex PCR, and TCRdb holds only the in-frame ones, with some missing. The repertoire holds approximately 25,000 clones, with over 65% as singletons. The antigens of these receptors remain unknown. Sequenced here: CD4+ T cells from PBMCs cultured with HCoV-NL63 spike peptides, sampled before COVID-19 vaccination. All receptors come from a human donor who received a COVID-19 vaccine.

The chain joins TRBV12-3 or TRBV12-4 to TRBJ1-1; D remains unclear. The V end lost 5 bases, the J end lost 10 bases, and 14 bases lay between the germline ends. The CDR3 spans 12 residues. For the CDR3, the DNA is TGTGCCAGCAGTCGTACTCAGGTTGGAGCTTTCTTT. Protein: CASSRTQVGAFF.

This clone was counted a single time. The gene calls are TRBV7-2 and TRBJ1-2; 11 bases fit TRBD1. J was trimmed by 4 bases and V by 4 bases; bases with no gene match: 2. CDR3 length: 14 residues. Germline CDR1 SGHTA, CDR2 FQGNSA. CDR3 sequence: CASSSDRGPYGYTF. Here the CDR3 DNA reads TGTGCCAGCAGCTCGGACAGGGGGCCCTATGGCTACACCTTC.

The rearrangement links TRBV5-1 to TRBJ2-3, with 8 bases identical to TRBD1. The length of the CDR3 is 14 residues. Germline V gives CDR1 SGHRS, CDR2 YFSETQ. The V segment lost 5 bases and the J segment 0 bases; nucleotides outside the gene matches: 2. The CDR3 sequence: CASRDRASTDTQYF. Here the CDR3 DNA reads TGCGCCAGCAGGGACAGGGCCAGCACAGATACGCAGTATTTT.

The chain links TRBV2 to TRBJ1-2, with D possibly matching TRBD1 (5 bases). V was pared by 8 bases and J by 14 bases, with 24 bases between. CDR3 length: 13 amino acids. The V gene's germline CDR1 is SNHLY and CDR2 FYNNEI. The CDR3 sequence: CASGDGSAVGHTF. CDR3 DNA: TGTGCCAGCGGGGATGGCAGCGCGGTGGGGCATACCTTC.

The rearrangement uses TRBV28 and TRBJ1-1, with D hard to call. Germline assignment: CDR1 MDHEN and CDR2 SYDVKM. Trimming stripped 6 bases from V and 3 bases from J, with 8 bases between. The CDR3 has 12 residues. For the CDR3, the DNA is TGTGCCAGCAGAAGCAGAGACACTGAAGCTTTCTTT. It specifies CASRSRDTEAFF.

The chain couples TRBV7-2 to TRBJ1-2, with D perhaps TRBD1 (5 bases). V was clipped by 1 base and J by 3 bases, with 12 bases between them. The CDR3 sequence is 15 residues long. Germline CDR1 and CDR2: SGHTA and FQGNSA. CDR3 bases: TGTGCCAGCAGCTTAGAACTGGGACGGTACTATGGCTACACCTTC. It yields the protein CASSLELGRYYGYTF.

Only one count was recorded for this clone. The chain is built from TRBV10-3 and TRBJ2-1, with 12 positions matching TRBD2. Trimming at V came to 2 bases and at J to 9 bases, leaving 2 bases not matched to a gene. Germline V lookup: CDR1 ENHRY, CDR2 SYGVKD. The CDR3 covers 14 residues. CDR3 region: CAISEGLAGSEQFF. In nucleotides, the CDR3 is TGTGCCATCAGTGAGGGACTAGCGGGAAGTGAGCAGTTCTTC.

The V gene is TRBV7-9, the J gene TRBJ2-1; D may be TRBD1 (5 bases). Trimming took 2 bases from V and 7 from J, leaving 9 bases between them. CDR1 SEHNR and CDR2 FQNEAQ come from the germline V gene (reference sequence). CDR3 length: 13 amino acids. CDR3 nucleotide sequence: TGTGCCAGCAGCTTAATTAAGGGGAATGAGCAGTTCTTC. Protein: CASSLIKGNEQFF.

V usage is TRBV7-9 and J usage is TRBJ2-3, with D tentatively TRBD1 (6 bases). The V end was cut by 2 bases, the J end by 0 bases, with 12 bases between. The CDR3 totals 16 residues. CDR1 and CDR2 from the germline V gene are SEHNR and FQNEAQ (reference sequence). The CDR3 protein is CASSLLMTGSTDTQYF. In DNA, the CDR3 is TGTGCCAGCAGCTTACTAATGACAGGAAGCACAGATACGCAGTATTTT.

The rearrangement links TRBV2 to TRBJ2-1; 10 bases are a match to TRBD2. Germline CDR1 SNHLY, CDR2 FYNNEI. Germline trimming cut 7 bases from V and 8 bases from J; bases unmatched to any gene: 5. The CDR3 contains 13 residues. CDR3 region: CASKERGGYEQFF. The CDR3 DNA follows: TGTGCCAGCAAAGAGCGGGGGGGCTATGAGCAGTTCTTC.

The chain has TRBV9 and TRBJ2-6, with 8 bases matching TRBD1. This CDR3 is built from 16 residues. Germline CDR1 and CDR2: SGDLS and YYNGEE. V shed 4 bases and J 4 bases; nucleotides not matched to a gene: 7. CDR3: CASSPRQGSGANVLTF. CDR3 DNA sequence: TGTGCCAGCAGCCCAAGACAGGGGAGCGGGGCCAACGTCCTGACTTTC.